Sequencing of this T cell receptor beta chain was carried out in a study of beta chain features in type 1 diabetes. Findings of the study overall: Moderate but significant shortening of TCRB CDR3s was recorded in all four CD4+ subsets from Type 1 diabetes patients.

Sequencing targeted expressed TCRB transcripts, as all isolated RNA had been reverse transcribed. The protocol was immunoSEQ multiplex PCR, while the TCRdb copy is restricted to in-frame clones and leaves out a portion. This sample carries about 640,000 clones, over 10% of them seen once, and the ten largest clones take 0.095% to 0.15%. As concerns this clone: The antigen is undetermined.

Input material: naive CD4+ T cells from blood. The source is a man aged 25 to 45 with type 1 diabetes.

The CDR3, as DNA: TGTGCCAGCTCACCCGACGGGGGCGACTATGGCTACACCTTC. Translation gives CASSPDGGDYGYTF. The chain links TRBV18 to TRBJ1-2; possible D gene TRBD1, 6 bases. The CDR3 spans 14 residues. Germline loops: CDR1 KGHSH, CDR2 LQKENI. Trimming left V 3 bases short and J 3 bases short, with 11 bases between.